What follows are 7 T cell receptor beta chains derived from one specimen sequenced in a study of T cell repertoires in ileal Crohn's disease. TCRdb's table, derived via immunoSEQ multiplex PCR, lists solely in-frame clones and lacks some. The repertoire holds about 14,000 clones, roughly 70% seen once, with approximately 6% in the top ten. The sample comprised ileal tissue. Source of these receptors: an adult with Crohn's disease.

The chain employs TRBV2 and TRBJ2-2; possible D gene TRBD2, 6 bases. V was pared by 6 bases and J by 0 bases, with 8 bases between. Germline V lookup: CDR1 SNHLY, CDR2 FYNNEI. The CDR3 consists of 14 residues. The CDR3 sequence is CASRWGANTGELFF. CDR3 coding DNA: TGTGCCAGCAGATGGGGGGCGAACACCGGGGAGCTGTTTTTT.

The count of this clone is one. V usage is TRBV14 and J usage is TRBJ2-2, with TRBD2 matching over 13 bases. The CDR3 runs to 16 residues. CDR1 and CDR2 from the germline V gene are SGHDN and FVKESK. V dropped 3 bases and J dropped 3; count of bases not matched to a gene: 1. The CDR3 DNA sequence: TGTGCCAGCAGCCAGACTAGCGGGAGGTACACCGGGGAGCTGTTTTTT. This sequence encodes CASSQTSGRYTGELFF.

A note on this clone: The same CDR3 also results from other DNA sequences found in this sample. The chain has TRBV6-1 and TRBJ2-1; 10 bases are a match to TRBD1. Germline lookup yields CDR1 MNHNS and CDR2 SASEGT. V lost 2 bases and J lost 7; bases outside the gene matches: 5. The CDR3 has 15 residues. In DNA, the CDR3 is TGTGCCAGCAGTGAACGGACAGGGGGTGGGAATGAGCAGTTCTTC. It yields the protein CASSERTGGGNEQFF.

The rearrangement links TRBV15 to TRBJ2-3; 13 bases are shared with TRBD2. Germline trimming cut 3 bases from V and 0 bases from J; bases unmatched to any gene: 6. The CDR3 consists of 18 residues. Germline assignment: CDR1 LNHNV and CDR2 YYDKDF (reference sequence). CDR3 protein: CATSRGTSGNPSTDTQYF. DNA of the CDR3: TGTGCCACCAGCAGGGGGACTAGCGGGAATCCTAGCACAGATACGCAGTATTTT.

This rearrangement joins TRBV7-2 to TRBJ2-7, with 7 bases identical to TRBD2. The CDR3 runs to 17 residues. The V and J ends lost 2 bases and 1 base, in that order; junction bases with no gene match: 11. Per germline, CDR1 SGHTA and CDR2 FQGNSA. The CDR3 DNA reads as TGTGCCAGCAGCTTAAAGTCGTCGAGCGGGGTTTCCTACGAGCAGTACTTC. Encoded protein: CASSLKSSSGVSYEQYF.

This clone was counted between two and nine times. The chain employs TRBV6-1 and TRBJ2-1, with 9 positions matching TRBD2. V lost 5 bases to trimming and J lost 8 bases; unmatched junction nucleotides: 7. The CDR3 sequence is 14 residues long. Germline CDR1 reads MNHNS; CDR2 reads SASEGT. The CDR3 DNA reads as TGTGCCAGCAGTCCGCGGGGGGGCCTCCATGAGCAGTTCTTC. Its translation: CASSPRGGLHEQFF.

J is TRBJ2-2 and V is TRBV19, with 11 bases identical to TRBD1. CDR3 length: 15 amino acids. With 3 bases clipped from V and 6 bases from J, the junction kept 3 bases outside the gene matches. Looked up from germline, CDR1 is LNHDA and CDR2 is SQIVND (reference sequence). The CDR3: CASSIGQGAAGELFF. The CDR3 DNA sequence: TGTGCCAGTAGTATCGGACAGGGGGCGGCCGGGGAGCTGTTTTTT. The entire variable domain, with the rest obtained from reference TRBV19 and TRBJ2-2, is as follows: DGGITQSPKYLFRKEGQNVTLSCEQNLNHDAMYWYRQDPGQGLRLIYYSQIVNDFQKGDIAEGYSVSREKKESFPLTVTSAQKNPTAFYLCASSIGQGAAGELFFGEGSRLTVL.